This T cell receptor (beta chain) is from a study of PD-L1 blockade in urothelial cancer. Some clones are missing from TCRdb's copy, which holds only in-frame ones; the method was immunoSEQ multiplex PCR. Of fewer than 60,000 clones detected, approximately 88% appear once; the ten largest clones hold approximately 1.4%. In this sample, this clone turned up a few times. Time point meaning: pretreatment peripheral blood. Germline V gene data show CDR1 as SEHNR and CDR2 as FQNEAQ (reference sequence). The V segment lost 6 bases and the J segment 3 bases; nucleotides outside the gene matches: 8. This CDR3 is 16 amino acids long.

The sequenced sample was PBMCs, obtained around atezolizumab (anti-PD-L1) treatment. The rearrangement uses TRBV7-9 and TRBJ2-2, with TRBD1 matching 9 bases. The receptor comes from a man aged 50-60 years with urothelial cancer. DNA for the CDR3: TGTGCCAGCAGGGGGGAGGACAGGGGCCACACCGGGGAGCTGTTTTTT. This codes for CASRGEDRGHTGELFF.